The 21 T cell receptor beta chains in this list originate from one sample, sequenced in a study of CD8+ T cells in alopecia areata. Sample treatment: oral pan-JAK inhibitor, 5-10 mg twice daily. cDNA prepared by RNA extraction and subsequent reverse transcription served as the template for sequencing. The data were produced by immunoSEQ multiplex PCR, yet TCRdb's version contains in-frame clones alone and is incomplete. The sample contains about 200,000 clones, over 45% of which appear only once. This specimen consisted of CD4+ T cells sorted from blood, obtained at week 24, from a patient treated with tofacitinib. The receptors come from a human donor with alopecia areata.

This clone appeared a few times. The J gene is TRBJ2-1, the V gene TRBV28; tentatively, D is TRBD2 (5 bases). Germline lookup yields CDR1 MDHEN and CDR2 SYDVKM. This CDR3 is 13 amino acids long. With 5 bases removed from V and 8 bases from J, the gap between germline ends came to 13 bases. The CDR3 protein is CASSHGDRDEQFF. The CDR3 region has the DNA TGTGCCAGCAGTCACGGGGATAGGGATGAGCAGTTCTTC. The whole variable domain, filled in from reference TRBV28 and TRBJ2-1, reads DVKVTQSSRYLVKRTGEKVFLECVQDMDHENMFWYRQDPGLGLRLIYFSYDVKMKEKGDIPEGYSVSREKKERFSLILESASTNQTSMYLCASSHGDRDEQFFGPGTRLTVL.

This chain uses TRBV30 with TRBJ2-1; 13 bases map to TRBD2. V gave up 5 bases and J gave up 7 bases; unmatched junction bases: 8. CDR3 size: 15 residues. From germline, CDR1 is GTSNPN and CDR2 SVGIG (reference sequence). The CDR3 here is CAWDRTSGRGNEQFF. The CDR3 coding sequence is TGTGCCTGGGACCGGACTAGCGGGAGAGGTAATGAGCAGTTCTTC. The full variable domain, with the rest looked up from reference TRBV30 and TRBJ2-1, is SQTIHQWPATLVQPVGSPLSLECTVEGTSNPNLYWYRQAAGRGLQLLFYSVGIGQISSEVPQNLSASRPQDRQFILSSKKLLLSDSGFYLCAWDRTSGRGNEQFFGPGTRLTVL.

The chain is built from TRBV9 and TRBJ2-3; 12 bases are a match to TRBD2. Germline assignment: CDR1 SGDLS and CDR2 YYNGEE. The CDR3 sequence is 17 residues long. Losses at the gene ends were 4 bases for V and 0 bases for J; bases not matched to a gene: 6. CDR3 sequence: CASSTGLAGSSTDTQYF. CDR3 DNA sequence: TGTGCCAGCAGCACGGGACTAGCGGGTTCCAGCACAGATACGCAGTATTTT.

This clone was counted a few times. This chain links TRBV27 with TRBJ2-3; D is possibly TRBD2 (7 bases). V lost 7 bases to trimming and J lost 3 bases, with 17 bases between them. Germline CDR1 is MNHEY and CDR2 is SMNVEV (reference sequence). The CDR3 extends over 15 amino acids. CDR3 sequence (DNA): TGTGCCAGCACGCCAGGGAGGGGGTGGACAGATACGCAGTATTTT. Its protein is CASTPGRGWTDTQYF.

As DNA, the CDR3 is TGCAGTGCGCCCAGGAATTCACCCCTCCACTTT. It specifies CSAPRNSPLHF. This chain joins TRBV20-1 and TRBJ1-6, with D unclear. Germline assignment: CDR1 DFQATT and CDR2 SNEGSKA (reference sequence). The CDR3 is 11 amino acids. Trimming took off 6 bases at V and 7 bases at J, with 7 bases between the two ends.

The CDR3 sequence is CASSLALAGGQETQYF. The CDR3 nucleotides read TGTGCCAGCAGCTTGGCCCTAGCGGGGGGACAAGAGACCCAGTACTTC. This chain joins TRBV5-5 and TRBJ2-5; TRBD2 aligns across 11 bases. The junction had 3 bases not matched to a gene; V was cut back by 0 bases and J by 2 bases. Germline lookup yields CDR1 SGHKS and CDR2 YYEKEE (reference sequence). This CDR3 is built from 16 residues.

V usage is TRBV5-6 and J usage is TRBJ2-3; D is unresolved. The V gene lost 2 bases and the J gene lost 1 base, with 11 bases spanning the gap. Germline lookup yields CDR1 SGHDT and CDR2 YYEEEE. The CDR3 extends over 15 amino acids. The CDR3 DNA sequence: TGTGCCAGCAGCTTCCAAGGAACCGGCACAGATACGCAGTATTTT. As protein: CASSFQGTGTDTQYF.

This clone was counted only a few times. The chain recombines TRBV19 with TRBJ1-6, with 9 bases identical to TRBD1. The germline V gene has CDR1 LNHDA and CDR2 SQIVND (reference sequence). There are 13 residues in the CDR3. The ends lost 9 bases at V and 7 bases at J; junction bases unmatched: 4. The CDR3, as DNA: TGTGCCAGCTCGGACAGGGGAAATTCACCCCTCCACTTT. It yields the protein CASSDRGNSPLHF.

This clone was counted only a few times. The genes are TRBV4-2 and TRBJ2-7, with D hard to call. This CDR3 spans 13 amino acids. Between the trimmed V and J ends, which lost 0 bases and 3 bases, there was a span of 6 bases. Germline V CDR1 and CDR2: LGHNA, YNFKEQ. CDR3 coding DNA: TGTGCCAGCAGCCAAGACCTCTTCTACGAGCAGTACTTC. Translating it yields CASSQDLFYEQYF.

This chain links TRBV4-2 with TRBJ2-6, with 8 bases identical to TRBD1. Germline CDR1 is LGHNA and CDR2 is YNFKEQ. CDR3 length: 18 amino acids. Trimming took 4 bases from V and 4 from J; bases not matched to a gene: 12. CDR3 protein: CASSPMTGDKSGANVLTF. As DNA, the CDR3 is TGTGCCAGCAGCCCAATGACAGGGGATAAATCAGGGGCCAACGTCCTGACTTTC.

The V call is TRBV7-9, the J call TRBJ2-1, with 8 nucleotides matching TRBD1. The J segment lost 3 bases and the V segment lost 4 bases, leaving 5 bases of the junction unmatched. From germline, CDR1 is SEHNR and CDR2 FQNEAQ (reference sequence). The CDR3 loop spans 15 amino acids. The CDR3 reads CASSYDGQGYNEQFF. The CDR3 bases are TGTGCCAGCAGCTACGACGGACAGGGCTACAATGAGCAGTTCTTC.

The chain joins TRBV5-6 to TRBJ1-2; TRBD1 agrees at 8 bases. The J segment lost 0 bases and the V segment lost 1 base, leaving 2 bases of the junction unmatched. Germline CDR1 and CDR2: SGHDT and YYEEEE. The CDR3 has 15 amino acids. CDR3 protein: CASSLLTGANYGYTF. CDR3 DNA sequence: TGTGCCAGCAGCTTGCTGACAGGGGCTAACTATGGCTACACCTTC.

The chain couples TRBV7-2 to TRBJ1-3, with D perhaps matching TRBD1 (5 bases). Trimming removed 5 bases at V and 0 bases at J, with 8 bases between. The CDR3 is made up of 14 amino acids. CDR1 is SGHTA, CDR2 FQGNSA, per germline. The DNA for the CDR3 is TGTGCCAGCAGCCCAGGGAGCTCTGGAAACACCATATATTTT. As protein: CASSPGSSGNTIYF.

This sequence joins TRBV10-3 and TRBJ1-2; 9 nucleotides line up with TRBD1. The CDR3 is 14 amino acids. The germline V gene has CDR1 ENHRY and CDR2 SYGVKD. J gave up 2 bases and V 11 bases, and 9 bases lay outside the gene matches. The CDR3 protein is CASSPGTGNYGYTF. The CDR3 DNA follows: TGTGCCTCAAGTCCCGGGACAGGGAACTATGGCTACACCTTC.

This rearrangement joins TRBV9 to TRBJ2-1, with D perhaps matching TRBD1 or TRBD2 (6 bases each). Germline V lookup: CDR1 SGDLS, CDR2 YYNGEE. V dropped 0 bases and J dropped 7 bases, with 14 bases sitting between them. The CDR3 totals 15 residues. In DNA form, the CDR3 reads TGTGCCAGCAGCGTAGTCGGGGGCGTTAGAAATGAGCAGTTCTTC. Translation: CASSVVGGVRNEQFF.

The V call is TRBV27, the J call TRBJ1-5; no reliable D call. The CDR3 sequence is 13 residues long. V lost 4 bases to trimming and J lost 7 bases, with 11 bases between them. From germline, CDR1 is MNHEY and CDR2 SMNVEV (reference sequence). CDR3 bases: TGTGCCAGCAGTTACAACATCGGGCAGCCCCAGCATTTT. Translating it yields CASSYNIGQPQHF.

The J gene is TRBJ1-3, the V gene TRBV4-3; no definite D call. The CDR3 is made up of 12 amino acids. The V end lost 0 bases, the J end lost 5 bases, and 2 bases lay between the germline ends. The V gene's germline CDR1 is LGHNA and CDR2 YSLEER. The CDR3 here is CASSQDRNTIYF. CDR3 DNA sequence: TGCGCCAGCAGCCAAGACAGAAACACCATATATTTT.

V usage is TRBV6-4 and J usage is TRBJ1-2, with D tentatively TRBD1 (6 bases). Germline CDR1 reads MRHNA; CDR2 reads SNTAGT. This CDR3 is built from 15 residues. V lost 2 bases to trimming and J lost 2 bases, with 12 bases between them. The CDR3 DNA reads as TGTGCCAGCAGTGACACAACCCAGGGGAACTATGGCTACACCTTC. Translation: CASSDTTQGNYGYTF.

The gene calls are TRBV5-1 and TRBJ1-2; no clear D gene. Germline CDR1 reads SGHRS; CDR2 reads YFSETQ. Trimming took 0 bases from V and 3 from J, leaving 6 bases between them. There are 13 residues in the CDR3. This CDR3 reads CASSLGTDYGYTF. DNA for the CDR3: TGCGCCAGCAGCTTGGGGACGGACTATGGCTACACCTTC.

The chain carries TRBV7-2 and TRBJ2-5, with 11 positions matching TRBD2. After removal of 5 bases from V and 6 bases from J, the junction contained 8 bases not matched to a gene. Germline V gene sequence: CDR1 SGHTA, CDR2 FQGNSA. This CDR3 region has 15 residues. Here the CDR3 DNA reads TGTGCCAGCAGCCCCGGCGGACTAGCGGGTCAGACCCAGTACTTC. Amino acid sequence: CASSPGGLAGQTQYF. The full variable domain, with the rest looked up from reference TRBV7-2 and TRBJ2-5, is GAGVSQSPSNKVTEKGKDVELRCDPISGHTALYWYRQSLGQGLEFLIYFQGNSAPDKSGLPSDRFSAERTGGSVSTLTIQRTQQEDSAVYLCASSPGGLAGQTQYFGPGTRLLVL.

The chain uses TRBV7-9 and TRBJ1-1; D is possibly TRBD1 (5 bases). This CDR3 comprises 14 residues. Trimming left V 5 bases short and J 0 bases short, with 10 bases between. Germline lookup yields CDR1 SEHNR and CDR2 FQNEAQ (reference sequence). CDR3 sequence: CASSPRQMNTEAFF. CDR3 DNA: TGTGCCAGCAGCCCCCGACAGATGAACACTGAAGCTTTCTTT.